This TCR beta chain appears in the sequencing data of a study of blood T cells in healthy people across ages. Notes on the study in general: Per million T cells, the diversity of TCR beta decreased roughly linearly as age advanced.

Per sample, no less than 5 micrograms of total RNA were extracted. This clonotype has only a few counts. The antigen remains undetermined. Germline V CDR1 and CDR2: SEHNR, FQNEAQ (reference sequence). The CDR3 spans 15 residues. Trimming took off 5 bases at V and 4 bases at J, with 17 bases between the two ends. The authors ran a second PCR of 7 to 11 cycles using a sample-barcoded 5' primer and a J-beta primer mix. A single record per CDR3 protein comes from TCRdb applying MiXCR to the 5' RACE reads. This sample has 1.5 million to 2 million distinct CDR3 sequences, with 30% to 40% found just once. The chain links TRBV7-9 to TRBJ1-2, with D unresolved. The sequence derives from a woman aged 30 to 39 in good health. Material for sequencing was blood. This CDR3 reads CASSPLDGRSYGYTF. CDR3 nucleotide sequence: TGTGCCAGCAGCCCGCTTGACGGAAGAAGCTATGGCTACACCTTC. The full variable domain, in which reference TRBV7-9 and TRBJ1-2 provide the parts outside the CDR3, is DTGVSQNPRHKITKRGQNVTFRCDPISEHNRLYWYRQTLGQGPEFLTYFQNEAQLEKSRLLSDRFSAERPKGSFSTLEIQRTEQGDSAMYLCASSPLDGRSYGYTFGSGTRLTVV.